Included here is one TCR beta chain sequence, with context. Antigen: not known. This record comes from a study of cytomegalovirus exposure and HLA in healthy donors. Overall study findings and caveats: In vitro assays verified that a few CMV-associated chains recognized CMV antigens specifically. Most TCR beta V segments were productive about 87% or about 30% of the time in an earlier analysis. The later analysis indicated that the majority of CMV-associated TCR beta chains appeared HLA-restricted. Another analysis was done later, and it associated more than 15,000 TCR beta sequences with HLA alleles at 0.05 false discovery rate.

In germline, CDR1 is SGHDN, CDR2 FVKESK. The CDR3 totals 14 residues. Between the trimmed V and J ends, which lost 5 bases and 4 bases, there was a span of 12 bases. PCR used 60 Vbeta primers and 13 Jbeta primers. Sequenced by immunoSEQ multiplex PCR; TCRdb stores in-frame clones only, minus some. This sample carries tens of thousands of clones, about 70% of them seen once, and the ten largest clones take about 6.2%. Sequencing was done on a sample of PBMCs. J is TRBJ2-1 and V is TRBV14, with a possible D match to TRBD1 (6 bases). This TCR derives from a woman aged 50 to 65 in good health and CMV-seropositive. CDR3 loop: CASSKGDIYNEQFF. The DNA for the CDR3 is TGTGCCAGCAGCAAGGGGGACATATACAATGAGCAGTTCTTC.